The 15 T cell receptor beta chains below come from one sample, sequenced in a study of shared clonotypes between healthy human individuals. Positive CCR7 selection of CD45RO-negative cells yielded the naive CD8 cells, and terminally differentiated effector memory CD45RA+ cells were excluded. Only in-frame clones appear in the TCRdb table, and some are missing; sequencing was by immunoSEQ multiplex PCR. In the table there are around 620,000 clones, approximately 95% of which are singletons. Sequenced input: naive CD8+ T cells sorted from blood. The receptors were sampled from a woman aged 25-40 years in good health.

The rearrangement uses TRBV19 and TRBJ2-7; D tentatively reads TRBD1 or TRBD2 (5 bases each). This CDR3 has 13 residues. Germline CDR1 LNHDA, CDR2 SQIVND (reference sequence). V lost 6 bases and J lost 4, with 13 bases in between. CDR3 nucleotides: TGTGCCAGTAGAAAGGGACGGAATTACGAGCAGTACTTC. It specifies CASRKGRNYEQYF. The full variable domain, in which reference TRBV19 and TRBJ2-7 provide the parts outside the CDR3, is DGGITQSPKYLFRKEGQNVTLSCEQNLNHDAMYWYRQDPGQGLRLIYYSQIVNDFQKGDIAEGYSVSREKKESFPLTVTSAQKNPTAFYLCASRKGRNYEQYFGPGTRLTVT.

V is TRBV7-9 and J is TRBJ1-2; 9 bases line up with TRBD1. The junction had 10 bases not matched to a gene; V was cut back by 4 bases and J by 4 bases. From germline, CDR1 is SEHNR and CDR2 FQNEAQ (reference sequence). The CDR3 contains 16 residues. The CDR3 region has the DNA TGTGCCAGCAGCTCCCGGGACAGGGACCGACTCTATGGCTACACCTTC. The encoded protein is CASSSRDRDRLYGYTF. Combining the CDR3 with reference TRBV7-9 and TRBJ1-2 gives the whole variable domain DTGVSQNPRHKITKRGQNVTFRCDPISEHNRLYWYRQTLGQGPEFLTYFQNEAQLEKSRLLSDRFSAERPKGSFSTLEIQRTEQGDSAMYLCASSSRDRDRLYGYTFGSGTRLTVV.

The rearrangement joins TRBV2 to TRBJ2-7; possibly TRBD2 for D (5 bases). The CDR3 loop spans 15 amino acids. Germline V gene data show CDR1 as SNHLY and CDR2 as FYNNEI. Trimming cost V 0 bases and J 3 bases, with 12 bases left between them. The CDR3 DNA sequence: TGTGCCAGCAGTGAAGCGCTTCGTGGGAGCTACGAGCAGTACTTC. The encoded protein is CASSEALRGSYEQYF.

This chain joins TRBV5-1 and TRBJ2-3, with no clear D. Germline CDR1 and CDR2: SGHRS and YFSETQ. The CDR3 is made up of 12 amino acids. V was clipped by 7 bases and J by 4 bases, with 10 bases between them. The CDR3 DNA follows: TGCGCCAGCTCATGGGGTGCAGATACGCAGTATTTT. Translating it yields CASSWGADTQYF.

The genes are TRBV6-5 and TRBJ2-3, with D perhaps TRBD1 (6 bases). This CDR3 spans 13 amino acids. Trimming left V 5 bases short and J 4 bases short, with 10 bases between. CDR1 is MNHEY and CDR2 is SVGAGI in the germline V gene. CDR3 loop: CASSVQGSDTQYF. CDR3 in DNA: TGTGCCAGCAGTGTTCAGGGGTCAGATACGCAGTATTTT.

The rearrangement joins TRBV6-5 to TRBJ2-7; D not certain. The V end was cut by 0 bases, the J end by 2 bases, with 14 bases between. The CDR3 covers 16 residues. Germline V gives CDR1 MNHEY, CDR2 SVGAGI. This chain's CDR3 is CASSYSTGSQTYEQYF. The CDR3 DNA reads TGTGCCAGCAGTTACTCGACCGGGTCCCAAACCTACGAGCAGTACTTC.

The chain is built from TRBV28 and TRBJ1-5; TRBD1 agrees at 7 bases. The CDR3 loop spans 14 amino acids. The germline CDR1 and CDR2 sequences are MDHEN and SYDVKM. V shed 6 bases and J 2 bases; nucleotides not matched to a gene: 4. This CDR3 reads CASSSTGGNQPQHF. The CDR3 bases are TGTGCCAGCAGCAGTACAGGGGGCAATCAGCCCCAGCATTTT.

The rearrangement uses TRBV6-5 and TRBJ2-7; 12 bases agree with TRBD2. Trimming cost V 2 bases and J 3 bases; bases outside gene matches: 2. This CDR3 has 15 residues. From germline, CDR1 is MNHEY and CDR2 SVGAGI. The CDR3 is CASSYGTSGYYEQYF. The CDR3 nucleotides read TGTGCCAGCAGTTACGGGACTAGCGGGTACTACGAGCAGTACTTC.

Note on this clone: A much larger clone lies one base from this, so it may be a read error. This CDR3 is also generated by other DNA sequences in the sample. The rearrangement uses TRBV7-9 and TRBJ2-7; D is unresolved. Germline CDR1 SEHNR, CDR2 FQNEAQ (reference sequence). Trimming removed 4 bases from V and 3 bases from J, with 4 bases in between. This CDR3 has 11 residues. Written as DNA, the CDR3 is TGTGCCAGCAGCTCCTTCTACGAGCAGTACTTC. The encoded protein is CASSSFYEQYF.

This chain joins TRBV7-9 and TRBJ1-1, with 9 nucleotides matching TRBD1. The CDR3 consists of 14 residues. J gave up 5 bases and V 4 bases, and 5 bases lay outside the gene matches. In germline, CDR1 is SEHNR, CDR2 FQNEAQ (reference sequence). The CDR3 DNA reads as TGTGCCAGCAGCTCGGACAGGGGAGGTACTGAAGCTTTCTTT. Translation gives CASSSDRGGTEAFF.

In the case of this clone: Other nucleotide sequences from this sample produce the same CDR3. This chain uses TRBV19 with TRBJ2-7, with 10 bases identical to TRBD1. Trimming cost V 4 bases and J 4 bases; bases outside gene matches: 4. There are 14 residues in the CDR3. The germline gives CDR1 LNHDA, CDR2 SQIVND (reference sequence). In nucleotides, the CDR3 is TGTGCCAGTAGTAGCGGGACAGGGGCTTACGAGCAGTACTTC. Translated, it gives CASSSGTGAYEQYF.

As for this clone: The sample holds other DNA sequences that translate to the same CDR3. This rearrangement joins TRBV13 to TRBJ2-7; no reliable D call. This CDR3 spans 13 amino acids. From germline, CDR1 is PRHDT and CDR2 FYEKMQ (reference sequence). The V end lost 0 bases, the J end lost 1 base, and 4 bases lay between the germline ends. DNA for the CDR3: TGTGCCAGCAGCTTAGGACATTCCTACGAGCAGTACTTC. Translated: CASSLGHSYEQYF.

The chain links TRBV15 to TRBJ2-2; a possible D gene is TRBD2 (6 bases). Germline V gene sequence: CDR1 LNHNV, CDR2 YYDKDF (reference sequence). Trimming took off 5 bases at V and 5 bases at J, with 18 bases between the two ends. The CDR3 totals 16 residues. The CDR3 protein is CATSRGWRVGTGELFF. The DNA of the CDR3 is TGTGCCACCAGCCGAGGGTGGAGGGTAGGGACCGGGGAGCTGTTTTTT.

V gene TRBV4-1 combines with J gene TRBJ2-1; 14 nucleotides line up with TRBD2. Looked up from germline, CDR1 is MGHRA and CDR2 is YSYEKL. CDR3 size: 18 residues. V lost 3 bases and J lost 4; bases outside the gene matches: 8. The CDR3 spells CASSHVPGLAGVYNEQFF. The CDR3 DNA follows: TGCGCCAGCAGCCACGTCCCGGGACTAGCGGGAGTGTACAATGAGCAGTTCTTC.

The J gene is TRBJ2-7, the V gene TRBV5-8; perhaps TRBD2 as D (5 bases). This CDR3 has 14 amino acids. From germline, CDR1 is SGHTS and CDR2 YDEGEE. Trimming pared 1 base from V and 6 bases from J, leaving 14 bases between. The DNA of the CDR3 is TGTGCCAGCAGCTTGAGCGGTTTGTATGTCGAGCAGTACTTC. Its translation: CASSLSGLYVEQYF.